Below, one TCR beta chain is given with its context. Repertoires were generated with immunoSEQ multiplex PCR, while TCRdb's copy carries only in-frame clones and drops some. The repertoire holds just over 650,000 clones, with over 80% as singletons. The data belong to a study of blood T cell repertoires in COVID-19. The sample taken for sequencing was peripheral blood. The TCR was taken from a woman aged 18-29 years with acute or convalescent COVID-19.

CDR3 sequence: CASSENPGDTGELFF. The CDR3 nucleotides read TGTGCCAGCAGTGAGAATCCAGGGGACACCGGGGAGCTGTTTTTT. V is TRBV2 and J is TRBJ2-2, with D perhaps matching TRBD1 (6 bases). CDR1 and CDR2 from the germline V gene are SNHLY and FYNNEI. The CDR3 is 15 amino acids. The V end was cut by 3 bases, the J end by 3 bases, with 11 bases between.